This T cell receptor (beta chain) appears in the sequencing data of a study of metastatic and nonmetastatic thyroid tumors. About the research overall: Samples came from malignant and benign thyroid patients, and repertoires were compared across blood and tumor or nodule tissue. General observations from the study: The study reportedly found significantly higher TCR beta diversity in malignant thyroid tumors than benign nodules, in blood and tumor.

This clone was detected many times. Its target is not known. CDR1 and CDR2 from the germline V gene are MDHEN and SYDVKM. Trimming cost V 5 bases and J 2 bases; bases outside gene matches: 7. The CDR3 runs 15 residues. There were no patients who had received any treatment before thyroid surgery. Authors' data handling: CDR3 was compared across clinicopathological groups, and the resulting differences were used to build a distant-metastasis classifier for papillary thyroid cancer. TCRdb re-processed the PCR reads through MiXCR. TCRdb's processing, not the authors', yielded these V and J calls. The top ten hold about 11% of the sample, which has approximately 90,000 clones, roughly 13% seen once.

The rearrangement joins TRBV28 to TRBJ2-5; 8 positions match TRBD1. This receptor was taken from a female donor with papillary thyroid cancer or a benign thyroid nodule (not recorded which). Some clones in this sample may be carry-over from other donors' samples. Specimen: blood. CDR3 protein: CASSLPGTGQETQYF. CDR3 bases: TGTGCCAGCAGTCTCCCCGGGACAGGTCAAGAGACCCAGTACTTC.